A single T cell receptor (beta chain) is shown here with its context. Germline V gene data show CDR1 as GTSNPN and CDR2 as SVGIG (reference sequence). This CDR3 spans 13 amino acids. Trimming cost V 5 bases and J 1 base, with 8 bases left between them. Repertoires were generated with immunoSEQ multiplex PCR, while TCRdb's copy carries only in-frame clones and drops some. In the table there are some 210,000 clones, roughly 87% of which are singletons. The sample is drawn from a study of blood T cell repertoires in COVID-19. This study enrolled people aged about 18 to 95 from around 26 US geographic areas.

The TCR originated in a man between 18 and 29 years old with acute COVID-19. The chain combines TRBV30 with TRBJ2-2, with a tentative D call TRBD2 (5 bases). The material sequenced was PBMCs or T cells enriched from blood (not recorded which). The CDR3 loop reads CAWGSGNTGELFF. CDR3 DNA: TGTGCCTGGGGGAGTGGGAACACCGGGGAGCTGTTTTTT.